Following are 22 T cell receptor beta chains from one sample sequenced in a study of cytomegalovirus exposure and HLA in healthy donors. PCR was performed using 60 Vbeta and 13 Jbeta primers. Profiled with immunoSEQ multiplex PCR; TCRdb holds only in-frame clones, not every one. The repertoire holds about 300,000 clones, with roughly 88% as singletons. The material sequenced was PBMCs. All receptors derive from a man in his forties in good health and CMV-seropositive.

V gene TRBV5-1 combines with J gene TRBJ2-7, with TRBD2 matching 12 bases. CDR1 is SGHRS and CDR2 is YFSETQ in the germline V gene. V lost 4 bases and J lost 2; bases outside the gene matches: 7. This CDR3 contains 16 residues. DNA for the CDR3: TGCGCCAGCAGCAACCCCGGACTAGCGGGGACCTACGAGCAGTACTTC. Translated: CASSNPGLAGTYEQYF.

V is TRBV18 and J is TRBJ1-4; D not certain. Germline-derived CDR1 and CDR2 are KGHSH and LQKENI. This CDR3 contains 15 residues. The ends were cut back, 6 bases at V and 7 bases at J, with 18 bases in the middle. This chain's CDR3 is CASSAPRPETEKLFF. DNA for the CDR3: TGTGCCAGCTCCGCCCCGAGGCCGGAGACTGAAAAACTGTTTTTT.

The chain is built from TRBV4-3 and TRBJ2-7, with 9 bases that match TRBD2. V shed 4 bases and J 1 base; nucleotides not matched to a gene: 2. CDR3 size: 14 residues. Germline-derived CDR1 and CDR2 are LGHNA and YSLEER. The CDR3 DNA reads TGCGCCAGCAGCCCCGCGGGGGGGTCCTACGAGCAGTACTTC. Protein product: CASSPAGGSYEQYF.

The CDR3 region has the DNA TGTGCCAGCAGTTACTCGAGTCTACAGGGGGGTTGTGAGCAGTTCTTC. Translation: CASSYSSLQGGCEQFF. The chain has TRBV6-6 and TRBJ2-1, with 8 bases aligning to TRBD1. Germline assignment: CDR1 MNHNY and CDR2 SVGAGI (reference sequence). The CDR3 spans 16 residues. With 0 bases clipped from V and 9 bases from J, the junction kept 10 bases outside the gene matches.

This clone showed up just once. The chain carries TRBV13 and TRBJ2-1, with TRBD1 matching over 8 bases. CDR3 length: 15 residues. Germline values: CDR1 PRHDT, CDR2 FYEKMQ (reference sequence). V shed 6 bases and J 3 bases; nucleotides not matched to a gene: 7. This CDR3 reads CASSPDRGGYNEQFF. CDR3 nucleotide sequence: TGTGCCAGCAGTCCCGACAGGGGAGGCTACAATGAGCAGTTCTTC. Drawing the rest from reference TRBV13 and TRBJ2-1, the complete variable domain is AAGVIQSPRHLIKEKRETATLKCYPIPRHDTVYWYQQGPGQDPQFLISFYEKMQSDKGSIPDRFSAQQFSDYHSELNMSSLELGDSALYFCASSPDRGGYNEQFFGPGTRLTVL.

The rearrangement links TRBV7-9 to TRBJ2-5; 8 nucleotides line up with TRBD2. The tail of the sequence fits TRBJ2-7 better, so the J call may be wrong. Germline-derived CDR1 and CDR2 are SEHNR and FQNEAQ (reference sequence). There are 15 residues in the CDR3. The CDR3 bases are TGTGCCAGCAGTTCATTCCCAGCGGGAGCCTACGAGCAGTACTTC. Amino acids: CASSSFPAGAYEQYF.

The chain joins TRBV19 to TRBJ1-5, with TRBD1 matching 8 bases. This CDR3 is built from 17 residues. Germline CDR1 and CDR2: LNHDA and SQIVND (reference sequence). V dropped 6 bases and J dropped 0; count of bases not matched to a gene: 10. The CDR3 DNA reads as TGTGCCAGTAGCGCCTGGACAGGGACACATAGCAATCAGCCCCAGCATTTT. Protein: CASSAWTGTHSNQPQHF.

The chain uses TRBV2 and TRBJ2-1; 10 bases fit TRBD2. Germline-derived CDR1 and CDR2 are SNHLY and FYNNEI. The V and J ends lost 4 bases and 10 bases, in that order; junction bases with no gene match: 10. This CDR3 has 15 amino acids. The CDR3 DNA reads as TGTGCCAGCAGTGGTCTAGCGGGAGCCTTTCGGGAGCAGTTCTTC. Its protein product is CASSGLAGAFREQFF.

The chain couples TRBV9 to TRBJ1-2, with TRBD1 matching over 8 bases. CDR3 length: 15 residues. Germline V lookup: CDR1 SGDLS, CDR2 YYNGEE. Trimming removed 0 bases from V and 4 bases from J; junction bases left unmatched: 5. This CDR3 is CASSVEHRGAYGYTF. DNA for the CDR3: TGTGCCAGCAGCGTAGAACACAGGGGGGCCTATGGCTACACCTTC. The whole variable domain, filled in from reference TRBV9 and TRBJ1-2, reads DSGVTQTPKHLITATGQRVTLRCSPRSGDLSVYWYQQSLDQGLQFLIQYYNGEERAKGNILERFSAQQFPDLHSELNLSSLELGDSALYFCASSVEHRGAYGYTFGSGTRLTVV.

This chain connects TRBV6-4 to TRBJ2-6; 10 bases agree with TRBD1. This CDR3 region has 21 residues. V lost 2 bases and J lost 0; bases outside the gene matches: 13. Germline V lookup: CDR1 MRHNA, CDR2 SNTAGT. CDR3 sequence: CASSDRKFRDRGSSGANVLTF. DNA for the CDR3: TGTGCCAGCAGTGACCGCAAATTCCGGGACAGGGGCTCCTCTGGGGCCAACGTCCTGACTTTC.

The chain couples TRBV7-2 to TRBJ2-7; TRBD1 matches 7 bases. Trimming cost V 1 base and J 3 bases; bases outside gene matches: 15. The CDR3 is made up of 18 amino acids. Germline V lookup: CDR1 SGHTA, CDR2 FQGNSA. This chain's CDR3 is CASSLDVPTGLGVYEQYF. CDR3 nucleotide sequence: TGTGCCAGCAGCTTAGATGTTCCGACAGGGTTAGGGGTCTACGAGCAGTACTTC. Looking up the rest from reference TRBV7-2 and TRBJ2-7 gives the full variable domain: GAGVSQSPSNKVTEKGKDVELRCDPISGHTALYWYRQSLGQGLEFLIYFQGNSAPDKSGLPSDRFSAERTGGSVSTLTIQRTQQEDSAVYLCASSLDVPTGLGVYEQYFGPGTRLTVT.

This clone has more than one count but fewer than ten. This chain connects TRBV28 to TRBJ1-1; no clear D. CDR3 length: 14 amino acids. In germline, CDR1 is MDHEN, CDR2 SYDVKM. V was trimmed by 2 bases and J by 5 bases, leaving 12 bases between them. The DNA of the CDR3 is TGTGCCAGCAGTTTACTTTCGCGGCCGACTGAAGCTTTCTTT. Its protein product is CASSLLSRPTEAFF.

CDR3: CASSLGHRGNTEAFF. The CDR3, as DNA: TGTGCCAGCAGCTTAGGGCACCGGGGGAACACTGAAGCTTTCTTT. The chain links TRBV11-3 to TRBJ1-1; no clear D. The CDR3 length is 15 residues. CDR1 and CDR2 from the germline V gene are SGHNT and YENEEA. Trimming cost V 1 base and J 1 base, with 10 bases left between them.

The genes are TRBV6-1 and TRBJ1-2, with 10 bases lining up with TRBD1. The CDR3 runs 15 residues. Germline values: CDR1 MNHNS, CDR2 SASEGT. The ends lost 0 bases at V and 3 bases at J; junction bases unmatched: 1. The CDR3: CASSEAGTGDYGYTF. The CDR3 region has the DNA TGTGCCAGCAGTGAAGCGGGGACAGGGGACTATGGCTACACCTTC.

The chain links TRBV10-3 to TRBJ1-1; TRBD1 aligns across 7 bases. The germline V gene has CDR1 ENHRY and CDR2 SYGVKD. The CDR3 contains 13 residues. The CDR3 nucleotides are TGTGCGGCATCACAGGGGCTGAACACTGAAGCTTTCTTT. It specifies CAASQGLNTEAFF.

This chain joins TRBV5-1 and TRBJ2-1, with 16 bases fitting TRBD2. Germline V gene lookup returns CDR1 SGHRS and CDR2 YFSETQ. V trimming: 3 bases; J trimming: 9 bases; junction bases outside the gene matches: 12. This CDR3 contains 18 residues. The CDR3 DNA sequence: TGCGCCAGCAGCTGGGGGACTAGCGGGAGGGCTCGGGAGAGTGAGCAGTTCTTC. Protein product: CASSWGTSGRARESEQFF.

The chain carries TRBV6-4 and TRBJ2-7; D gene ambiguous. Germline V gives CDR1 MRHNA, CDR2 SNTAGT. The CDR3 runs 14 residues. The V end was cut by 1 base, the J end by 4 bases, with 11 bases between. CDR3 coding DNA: TGTGCCAGCAGTGACTACGCGTTCCTGTACGAGCAGTACTTC. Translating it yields CASSDYAFLYEQYF.

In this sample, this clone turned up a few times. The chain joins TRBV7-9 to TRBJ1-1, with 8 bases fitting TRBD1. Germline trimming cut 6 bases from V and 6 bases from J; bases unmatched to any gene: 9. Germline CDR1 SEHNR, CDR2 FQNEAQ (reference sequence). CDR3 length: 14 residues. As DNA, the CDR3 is TGTGCCAGCAGGGACGGGACAGGACTTCCTGAAGCTTTCTTT. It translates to CASRDGTGLPEAFF. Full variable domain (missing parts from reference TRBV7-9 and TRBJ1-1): DTGVSQNPRHKITKRGQNVTFRCDPISEHNRLYWYRQTLGQGPEFLTYFQNEAQLEKSRLLSDRFSAERPKGSFSTLEIQRTEQGDSAMYLCASRDGTGLPEAFFGQGTRLTVV.

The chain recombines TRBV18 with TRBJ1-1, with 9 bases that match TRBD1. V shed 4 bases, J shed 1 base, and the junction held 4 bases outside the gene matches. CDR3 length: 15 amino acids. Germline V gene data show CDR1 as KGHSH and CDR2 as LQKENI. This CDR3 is CASSRRTGENTEAFF. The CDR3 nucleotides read TGTGCCAGCTCACGACGGACAGGGGAGAACACTGAAGCTTTCTTT.

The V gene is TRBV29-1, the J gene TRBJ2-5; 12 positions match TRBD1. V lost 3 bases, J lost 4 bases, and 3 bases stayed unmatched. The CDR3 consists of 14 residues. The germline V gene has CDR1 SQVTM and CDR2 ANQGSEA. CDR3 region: CSVDGTGGPETQYF. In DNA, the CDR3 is TGCAGCGTTGATGGGACAGGGGGCCCAGAGACCCAGTACTTC.

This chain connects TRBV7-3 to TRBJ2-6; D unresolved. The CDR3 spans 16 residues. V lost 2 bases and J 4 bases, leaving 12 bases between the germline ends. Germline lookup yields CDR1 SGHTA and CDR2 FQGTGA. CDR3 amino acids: CASSLQATPGANVLTF. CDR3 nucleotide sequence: TGTGCCAGCAGCTTACAGGCAACCCCCGGGGCCAACGTCCTGACTTTC.

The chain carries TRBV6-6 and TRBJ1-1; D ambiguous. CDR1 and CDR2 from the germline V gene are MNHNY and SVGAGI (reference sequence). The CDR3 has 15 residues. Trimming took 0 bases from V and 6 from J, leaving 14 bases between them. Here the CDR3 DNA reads TGTGCCAGCAGTTACTCGGGCGCGGGAAGCCCTGAAGCTTTCTTT. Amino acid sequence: CASSYSGAGSPEAFF.